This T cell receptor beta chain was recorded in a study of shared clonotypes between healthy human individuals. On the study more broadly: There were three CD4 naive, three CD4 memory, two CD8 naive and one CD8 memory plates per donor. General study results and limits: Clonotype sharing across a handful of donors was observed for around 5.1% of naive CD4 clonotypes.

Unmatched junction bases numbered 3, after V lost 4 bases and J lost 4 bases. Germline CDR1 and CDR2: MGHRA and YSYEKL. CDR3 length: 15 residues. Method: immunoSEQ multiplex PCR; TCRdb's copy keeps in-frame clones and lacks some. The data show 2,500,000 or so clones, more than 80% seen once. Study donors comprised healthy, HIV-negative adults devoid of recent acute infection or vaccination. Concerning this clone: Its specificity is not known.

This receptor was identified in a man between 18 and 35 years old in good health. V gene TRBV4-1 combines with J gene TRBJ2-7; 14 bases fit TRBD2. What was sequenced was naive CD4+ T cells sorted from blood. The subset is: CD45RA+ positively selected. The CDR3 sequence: CASSRTSGGLYEQYF. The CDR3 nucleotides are TGCGCCAGCAGCCGGACTAGCGGGGGGTTGTACGAGCAGTACTTC.